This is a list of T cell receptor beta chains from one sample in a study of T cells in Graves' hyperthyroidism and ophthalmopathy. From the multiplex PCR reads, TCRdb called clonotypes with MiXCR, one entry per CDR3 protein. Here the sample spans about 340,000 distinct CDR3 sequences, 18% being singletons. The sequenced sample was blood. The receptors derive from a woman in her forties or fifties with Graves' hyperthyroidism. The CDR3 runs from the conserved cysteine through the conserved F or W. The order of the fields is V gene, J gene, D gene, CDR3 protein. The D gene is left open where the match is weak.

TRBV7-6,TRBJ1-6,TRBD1,CASSVDRVTPLHF
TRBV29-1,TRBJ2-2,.,CSVVRGDTGELFF
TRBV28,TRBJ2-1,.,CASRVGTNYNEQFF
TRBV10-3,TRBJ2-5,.,CAAGLRPRETQYF
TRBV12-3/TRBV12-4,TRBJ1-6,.,CASSLESGANSPLHF
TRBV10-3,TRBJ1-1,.,CAISVTGTNTEAFF
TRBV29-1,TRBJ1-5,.,CSVAQGPLYSNQPQHF
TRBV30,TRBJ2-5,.,CAWQTYRDPPYF
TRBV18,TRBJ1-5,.,CASSHTGPDFPSNQPQHF
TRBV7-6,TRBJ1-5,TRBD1,CASSPRTGSNQPQHF
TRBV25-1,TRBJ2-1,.,CASSVRGTKPYNEQFF
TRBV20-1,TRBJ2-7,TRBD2,CSATPLAGYEQYF
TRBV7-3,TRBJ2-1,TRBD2,CASSISGAPYNEQFF
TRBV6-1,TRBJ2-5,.,CASSRTIGETQYF
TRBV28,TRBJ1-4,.,CASSSQSRQVDSWGDEKLFF
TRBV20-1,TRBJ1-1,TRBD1,CSARETGGLAEAFF
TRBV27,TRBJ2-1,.,CASSFLPGLGYNEQFF
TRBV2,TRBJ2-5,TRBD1,CASMYGTGGSQETQYF
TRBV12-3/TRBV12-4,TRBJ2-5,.,CASSDDRTQETQYF
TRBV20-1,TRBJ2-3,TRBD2,CSARELAGVDTQYF
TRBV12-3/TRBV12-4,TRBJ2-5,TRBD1,CASSLGTGGGQTQYF
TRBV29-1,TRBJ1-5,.,CSVVWGNQPQHF
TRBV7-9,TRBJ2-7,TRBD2,CASSLDGGGSYEQYF
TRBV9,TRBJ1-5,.,CASSVGANQPQHF
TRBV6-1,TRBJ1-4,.,CASRGDVQKLFF
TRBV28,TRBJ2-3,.,CASSFMGIGTDTQYF
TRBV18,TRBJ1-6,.,CASSLQRNNNSPLHF
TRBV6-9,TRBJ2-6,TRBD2,CASSYGGGRAGANVLTF
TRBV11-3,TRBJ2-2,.,CASSSFGTGELFF
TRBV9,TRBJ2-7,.,CASSVDPADSSYEQYF
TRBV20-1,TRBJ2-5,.,CSARDSHQETQYF
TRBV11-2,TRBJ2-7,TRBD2,CASSQTSAEQYF
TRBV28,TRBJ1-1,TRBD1,CASSFNPITGVSEAFF
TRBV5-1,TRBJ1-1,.,CAGSFLAGGSTEAFF
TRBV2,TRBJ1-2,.,CASRSGGANYGYTF
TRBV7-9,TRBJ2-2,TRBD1,CASSLTGVGTEELFF
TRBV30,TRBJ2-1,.,CAWSVGSSYNEQFF
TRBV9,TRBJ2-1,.,CASSPLIADYNEQFF
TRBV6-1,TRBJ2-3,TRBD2,CASSLAGVSPDTQYF
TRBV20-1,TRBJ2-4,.,CSARDIRGQNIQYF
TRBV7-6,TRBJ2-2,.,CASSLSGIGELFF
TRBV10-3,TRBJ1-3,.,CAISESTSGSFSGNTIYF
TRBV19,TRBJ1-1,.,CASSVGGIDTEAFF
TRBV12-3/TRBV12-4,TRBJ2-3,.,CASSSPPLDTQYF
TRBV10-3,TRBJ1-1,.,CAISDNAEPTEAFF
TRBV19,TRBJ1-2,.,CASSPGPRENYGYTF
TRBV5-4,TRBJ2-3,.,CASSLEGHSSTDTQYF
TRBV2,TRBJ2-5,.,CACIAEGGRETQYF
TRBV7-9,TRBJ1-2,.,CASSPTETAHGYTF
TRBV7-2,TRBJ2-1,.,CASSLDAANEQFF
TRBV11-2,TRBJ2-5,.,CASKGETQYF
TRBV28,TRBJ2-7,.,CASSFSAGIGYEQYF
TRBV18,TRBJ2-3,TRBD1,CASSPPTYSTGRFPDTQYF
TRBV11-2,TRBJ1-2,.,CASSSNGSGYTF
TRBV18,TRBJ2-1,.,CATAHKTGEWEYEQFF